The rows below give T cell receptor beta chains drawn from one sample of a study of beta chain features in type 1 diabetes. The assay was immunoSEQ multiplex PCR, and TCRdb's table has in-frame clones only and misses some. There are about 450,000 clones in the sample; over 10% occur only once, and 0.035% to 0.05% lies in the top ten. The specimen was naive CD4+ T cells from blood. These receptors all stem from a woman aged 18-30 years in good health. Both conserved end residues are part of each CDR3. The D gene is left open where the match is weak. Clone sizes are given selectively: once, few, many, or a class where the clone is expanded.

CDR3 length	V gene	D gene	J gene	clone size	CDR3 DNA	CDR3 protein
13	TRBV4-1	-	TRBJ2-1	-	TGCGCCAGCAGTCGGACGCCGTACAATGAGCAGTTCTTC	CASSRTPYNEQFF
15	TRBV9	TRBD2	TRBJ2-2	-	TGTGCCAGCAGCGTAGATCTAGCGGTGAGCGGGGAGCTGTTTTTT	CASSVDLAVSGELFF
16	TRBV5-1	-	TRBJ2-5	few	TGCGCCAGCAGCTTAAAAGGACACGCGATAGAGGAGACCCAGTACTTC	CASSLKGHAIEETQYF
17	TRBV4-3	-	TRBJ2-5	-	TGCGCCAGCAGCCAATCTACATCTCAGGGGCCCCAAGAGACCCAGTACTTC	CASSQSTSQGPQETQYF
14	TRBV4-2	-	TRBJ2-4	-	TGTGCCAGCAGCCAAGTGGGGTTGAAAAACATTCAGTACTTC	CASSQVGLKNIQYF
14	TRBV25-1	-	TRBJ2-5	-	TGTGCCAGCAGTGACCCACAACTCAGGGAGACCCAGTACTTC	CASSDPQLRETQYF
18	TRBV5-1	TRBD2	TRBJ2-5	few	TGCGCCAGCAGAATAAGGACTAGCGGGAGAGGGTTCCAAGAGACCCAGTACTTC	CASRIRTSGRGFQETQYF
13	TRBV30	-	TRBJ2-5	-	TGTGCCGGGAGCATTAGCAGGGCGAAGACCCAGTACTTC	CAGSISRAKTQYF
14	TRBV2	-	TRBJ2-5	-	TGTGCCAGCAGTGATCCTGGGGGCCCAGAGACCCAGTACTTC	CASSDPGGPETQYF
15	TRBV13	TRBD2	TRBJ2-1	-	TGTGCCAGCAGCACTTTACTTGGGAGGGACAATGAGCAGTTCTTC	CASSTLLGRDNEQFF
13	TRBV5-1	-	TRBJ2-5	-	TGCGCCAGCAGCCTGGACATGTGGGAGACCCAGTACTTC	CASSLDMWETQYF
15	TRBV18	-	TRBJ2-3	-	TGTGCCAGCTCACCACCACGGGGGAACAGAGATACGCAGTATTTT	CASSPPRGNRDTQYF
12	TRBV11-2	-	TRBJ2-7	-	TGTGCCAGCAGCTTAGCGACCTACGAGCAGTACTTC	CASSLATYEQYF
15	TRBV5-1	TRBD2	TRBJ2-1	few	TGCGCCAGCAGCAAGACTAGCGGGAGTTTTCATGAGCAGTTCTTC	CASSKTSGSFHEQFF
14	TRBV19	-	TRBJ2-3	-	TGTGCCAGTACAACTAAGGGCAGGACAGATACGCAGTATTTT	CASTTKGRTDTQYF
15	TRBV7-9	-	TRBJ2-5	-	TGTGCCAGCAGCTTAGCCTTGGGGGCGGCGGAGACCCAGTACTTC	CASSLALGAAETQYF
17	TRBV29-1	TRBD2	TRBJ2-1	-	TGCAGCGGCTCCGGGACTAGCGGGGAGATTACCTACAATGAGCAGTTCTTC	CSGSGTSGEITYNEQFF
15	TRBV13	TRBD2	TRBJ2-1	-	TGTGCCAGCAGCATACTAAGCGGGAGGGAAAATGAGCAGTTCTTC	CASSILSGRENEQFF
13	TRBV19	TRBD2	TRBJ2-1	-	TGTGCCAGTAGTCGCCGACTAGCCACTGAGCAGTTCTTC	CASSRRLATEQFF
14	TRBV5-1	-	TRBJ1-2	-	TGCGCCAGTGGGACTACAGGAGCGGTCTATGGCTACACCTTC	CASGTTGAVYGYTF
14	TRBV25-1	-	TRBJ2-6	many	TGTGCCAGCAGTGACAGCTCTGGGGCCAACGTCCTGACTTTC	CASSDSSGANVLTF
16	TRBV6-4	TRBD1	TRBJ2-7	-	TGTGCCACAACACAGGGGGCGGATAAGTATAATCTCGACGAGTACTTC	CATTQGADKYNLDEYF
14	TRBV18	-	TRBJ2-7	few	TGTGCCAGCTCACCAGTGACAGGAGAGTACGAGCAGTACTTC	CASSPVTGEYEQYF
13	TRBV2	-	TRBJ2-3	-	TGTGCCAGCCGCCAAGGGCGAGGAGATACGCAGTATTTT	CASRQGRGDTQYF
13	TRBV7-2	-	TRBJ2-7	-	TGTGCCAGCAGCCGCCCCGCTAAATACGAGCAGTACTTC	CASSRPAKYEQYF
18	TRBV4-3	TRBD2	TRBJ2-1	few	TGCGCCAGCAGCCAAACCTTTAGCGGGGAGGTGGTTGACAATGAGCAGTTCTTC	CASSQTFSGEVVDNEQFF
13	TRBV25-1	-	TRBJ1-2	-	TGTGCCAGCAGTGAAACCGAACAGCTTGGCTACACCTTC	CASSETEQLGYTF
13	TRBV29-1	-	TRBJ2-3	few	TGCAGCGTTGAAGGGGGCCCCAAGGATACGCAGTATTTT	CSVEGGPKDTQYF
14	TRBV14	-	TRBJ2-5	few	TGTGCCAGCAGCCCTCTGGGGGGCGGAAAGACCCAGTACTTC	CASSPLGGGKTQYF
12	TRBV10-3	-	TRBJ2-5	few	TGTGCCATCAAAGGGGTTGGGGAGACCCAGTACTTC	CAIKGVGETQYF
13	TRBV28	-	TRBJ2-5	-	TGTGCCAGCAGTTTGACAGGGAGGGAGACCCAGTACTTC	CASSLTGRETQYF
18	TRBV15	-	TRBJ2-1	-	TGTGCCACCAGCAGAGCTTTCCTAAATTCCGGCCCCTACAATGAGCAGTTCTTC	CATSRAFLNSGPYNEQFF
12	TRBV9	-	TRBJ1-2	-	TGTGCCAGCAGCGGACAGGAATATGGCTACACCTTC	CASSGQEYGYTF
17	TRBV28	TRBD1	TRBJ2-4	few	TGTGCCAGCAGTTTGATCGACAGGGATGGGGCCAAAAACATTCAGTACTTC	CASSLIDRDGAKNIQYF
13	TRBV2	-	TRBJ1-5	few	TGTGCCAGCAGTGAAGGGAATCGACAGCCCCAGCATTTT	CASSEGNRQPQHF
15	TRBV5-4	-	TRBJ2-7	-	TGTGCCAGCAGCTTGCGGGACTCGGTATCCTACGAGCAGTACTTC	CASSLRDSVSYEQYF
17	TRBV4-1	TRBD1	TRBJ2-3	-	TGCGCCAGCAGCCACCCTCGGACAGGGTCAAACACAGATACGCAGTATTTT	CASSHPRTGSNTDTQYF
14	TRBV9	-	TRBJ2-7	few	TGTGCCAGCAGCGTAGGCTCAGGGTCCTACGAGCAGTACTTC	CASSVGSGSYEQYF
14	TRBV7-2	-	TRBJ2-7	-	TGTGCCAGCACCCCTGGACTTAACTCCTACGAGCAGTACTTC	CASTPGLNSYEQYF
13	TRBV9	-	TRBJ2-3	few	TGTGCCAGCAGTTTGGTAGGGACAGATACGCAGTATTTT	CASSLVGTDTQYF
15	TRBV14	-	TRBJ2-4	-	TGTGCCAGCAGCCAAGATGAAGTGAGGGGAAACATTCAGTACTTC	CASSQDEVRGNIQYF
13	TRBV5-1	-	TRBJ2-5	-	TGCGCCAGCAGCTTAGCCCAAGCCGAGACCCAGTACTTC	CASSLAQAETQYF
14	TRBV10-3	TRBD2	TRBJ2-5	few	TGTGCCATCGGGCTAGCGGGAGAGGGGGAGACCCAGTACTTC	CAIGLAGEGETQYF
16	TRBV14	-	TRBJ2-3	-	TGTGCCAGCAGCCAAGATCGGGGGACTAGCACAGATACGCAGTATTTT	CASSQDRGTSTDTQYF
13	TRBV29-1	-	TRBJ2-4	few	TGCAGCGTAGGGGGGGCAGCCAAAAACATTCAGTACTTC	CSVGGAAKNIQYF
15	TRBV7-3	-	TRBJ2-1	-	TGTGCCAGCAGCTTGGGTGGCACAGGGTTAAATGAGCAGTTCTTC	CASSLGGTGLNEQFF
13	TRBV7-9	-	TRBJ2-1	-	TGTGCCAGCAGCTTTGGGGTTTACAATGAGCAGTTCTTC	CASSFGVYNEQFF
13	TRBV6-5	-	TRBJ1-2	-	TGTGCCAGCAGTCACACGGGGTACTATGGCTACACCTTC	CASSHTGYYGYTF
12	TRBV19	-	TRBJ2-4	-	TGTGCCACGTCCACCGGTCGCCCCATTCAGTACTTC	CATSTGRPIQYF
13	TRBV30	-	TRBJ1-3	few	TGTGCCTGGAGGTCCGGTCCTGGAAACACCATATATTTT	CAWRSGPGNTIYF
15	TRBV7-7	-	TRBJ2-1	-	TGTGCTAGCAGCTTACGTCCCAGTGGTCACAATGAGCAGTTCTTC	CASSLRPSGHNEQFF
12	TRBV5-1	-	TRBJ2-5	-	TGCGCCAGCAGCTTGTTATTGGAGACCCAGTACTTC	CASSLLLETQYF
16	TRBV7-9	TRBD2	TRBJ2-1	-	TGTGCCAGCAGCTTCTCTCGACTAGCGGGACCGTATGAGCAGTTCTTC	CASSFSRLAGPYEQFF
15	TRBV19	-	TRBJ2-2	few	TGTGCCGCCAAATCGGGACAAAAGAACACCGGGGAGCTGTTTTTT	CAAKSGQKNTGELFF
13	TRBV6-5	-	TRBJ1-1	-	TGTGCCAGCAGTTACTCGAGGGGGGCTGAAGCTTTCTTT	CASSYSRGAEAFF
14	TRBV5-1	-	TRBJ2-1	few	TGCGCCAGCAGCTTGGAAGCAGGGAACAATGAGCAGTTCTTC	CASSLEAGNNEQFF
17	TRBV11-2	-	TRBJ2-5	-	TGTGCCAGCAGTTCCGGGCTCAGGGGAGCCAAGGGAGAGACCCAGTACTTC	CASSSGLRGAKGETQYF
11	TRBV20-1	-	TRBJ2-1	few	TGCAGTGCTGACGAAAGGGATGAGCAGTTCTTC	CSADERDEQFF
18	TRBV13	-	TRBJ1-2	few	TGTGCCAGCAGCCCTCCGGGTCGCAGCAGGGAAGGTGACTATGGCTACACCTTC	CASSPPGRSREGDYGYTF
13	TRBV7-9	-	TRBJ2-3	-	TGTGCCAGCAGCCCCCAGGGAGCAGATACGCAGTATTTT	CASSPQGADTQYF